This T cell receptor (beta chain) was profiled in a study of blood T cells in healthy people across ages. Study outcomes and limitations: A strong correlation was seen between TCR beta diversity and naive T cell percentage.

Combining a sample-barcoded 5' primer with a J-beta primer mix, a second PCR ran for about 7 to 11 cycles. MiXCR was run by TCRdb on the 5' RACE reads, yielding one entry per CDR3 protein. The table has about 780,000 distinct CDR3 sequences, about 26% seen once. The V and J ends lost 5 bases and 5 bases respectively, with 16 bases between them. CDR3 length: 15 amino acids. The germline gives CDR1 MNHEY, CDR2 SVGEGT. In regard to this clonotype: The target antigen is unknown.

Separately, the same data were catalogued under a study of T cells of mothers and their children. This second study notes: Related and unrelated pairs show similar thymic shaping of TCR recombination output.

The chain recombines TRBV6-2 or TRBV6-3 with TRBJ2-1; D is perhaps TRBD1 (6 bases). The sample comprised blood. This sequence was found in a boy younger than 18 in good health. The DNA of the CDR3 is TGTGCCAGCAGTCTAAAACCGGACAGCGACAATGAGCAGTTCTTC. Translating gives CASSLKPDSDNEQFF.